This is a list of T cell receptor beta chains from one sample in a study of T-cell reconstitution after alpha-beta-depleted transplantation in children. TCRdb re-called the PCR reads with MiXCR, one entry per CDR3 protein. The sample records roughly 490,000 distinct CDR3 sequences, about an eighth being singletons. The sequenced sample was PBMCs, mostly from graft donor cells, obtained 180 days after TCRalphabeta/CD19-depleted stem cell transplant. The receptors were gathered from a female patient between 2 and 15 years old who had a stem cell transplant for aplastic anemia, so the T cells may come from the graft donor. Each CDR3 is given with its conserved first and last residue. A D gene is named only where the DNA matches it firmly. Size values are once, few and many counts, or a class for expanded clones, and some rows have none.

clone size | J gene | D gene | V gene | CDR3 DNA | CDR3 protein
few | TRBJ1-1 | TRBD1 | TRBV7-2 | TGTGCCAGCAGACGACAGGGGTGGGCTGAAGCTTTCTTT | CASRRQGWAEAFF
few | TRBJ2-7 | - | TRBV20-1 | TGCAGTGCTTCAGCGGGTACCACCTACGAGCAGTACTTC | CSASAGTTYEQYF
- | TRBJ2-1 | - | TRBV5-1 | TGCGCCAGCAGCTTGGGGACGCAGGGGTCCTACAATGAGCAGTTCTTC | CASSLGTQGSYNEQFF
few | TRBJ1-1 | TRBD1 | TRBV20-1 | TGCAGTGCCGGGACCGGGACAGCGAACACTGAAGCTTTCTTT | CSAGTGTANTEAFF
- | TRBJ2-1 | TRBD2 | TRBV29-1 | TGCAGCGCTGTGACTCTAGCGGGAGGACGAACCTCCTACAATGAGCAGTTCTTC | CSAVTLAGGRTSYNEQFF
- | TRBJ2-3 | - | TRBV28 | TGTGCCAGCGAGGAGGGGTCGCAGTATTTT | CASEEGSQYF
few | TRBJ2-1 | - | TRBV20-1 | TGCAGTGCGTCACTGGCGAATCTTTACAATGAGCAGTTCTTC | CSASLANLYNEQFF
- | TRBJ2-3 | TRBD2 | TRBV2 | TGTGCCAGCATTCCGACTAGCTGGGGCACAGATACGCAGTATTTT | CASIPTSWGTDTQYF
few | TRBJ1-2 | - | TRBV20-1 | TGCAGTGCCTCCGGGACGGATAACTATGGCTACACCTTC | CSASGTDNYGYTF
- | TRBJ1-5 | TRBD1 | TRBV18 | TGTGCCAGCTCACCGAACAGGGGGAATCAGCCCCAGCATTTT | CASSPNRGNQPQHF
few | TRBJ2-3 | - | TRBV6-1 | TGTGCCAGCTACCTTACTGCTAGCACAGATACGCAGTATTTT | CASYLTASTDTQYF
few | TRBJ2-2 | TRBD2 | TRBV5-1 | TGCGCCAGCAGCCTACTAGCGGACGGGGAGCTGTTTTTT | CASSLLADGELFF
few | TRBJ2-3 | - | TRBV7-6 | TGTGCCAGCAGCTCGCAAGCGGAAGGGGTTGCAGATACGCAGTATTTT | CASSSQAEGVADTQYF
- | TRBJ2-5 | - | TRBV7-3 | TGTGCCAGCAGCGTAAGGGCCAGGGTCCCCGAGACCCAGTACTTC | CASSVRARVPETQYF
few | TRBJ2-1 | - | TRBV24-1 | TGTGCCACCAGTCCCGCGGACATTAGTTACAATGAGCAGTTCTTC | CATSPADISYNEQFF
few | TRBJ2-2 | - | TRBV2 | TGTGCCAGCAGTGAGCGGGGAACGAACACCGGGGAGCTGTTTTTT | CASSERGTNTGELFF
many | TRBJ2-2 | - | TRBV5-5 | TGTGCCAGCAGCTTACTCGGGACACAGCAGAACACCGGGGAGCTGTTTTTT | CASSLLGTQQNTGELFF
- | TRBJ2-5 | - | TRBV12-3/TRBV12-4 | TGTGCCAGCACTCGAGCCTACGAGACCCAGTACTTC | CASTRAYETQYF
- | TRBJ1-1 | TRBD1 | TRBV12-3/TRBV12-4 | TGTGCCAGCAGTTCCGCCCGGACAGGGGTGAACACTGAAGCTTTCTTT | CASSSARTGVNTEAFF
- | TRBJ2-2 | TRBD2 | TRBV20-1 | TGCAGTGCTAGAGTTAGCGGGAGTGGGAACACCGGGGAGCTGTTTTTT | CSARVSGSGNTGELFF
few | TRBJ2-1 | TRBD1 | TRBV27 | TGTGCCAGCAGTAAAGGACAGGCCGAGTTCTTC | CASSKGQAEFF
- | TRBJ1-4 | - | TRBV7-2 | TGTGCCAGCAGCTACCACCGGGGGGTCGGGGGCCCTCTAATGAAAAACTCTGAAAAACTGTTTTTT | CASSYHRGVGGPLMKNSEKLFF
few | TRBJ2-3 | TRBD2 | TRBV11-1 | TGTGCCAGCAGCTTACCGGAACTAGCGGTCCCAAGCACAGATACGCAGTATTTT | CASSLPELAVPSTDTQYF
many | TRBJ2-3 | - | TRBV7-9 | TGTGCCAGCAGCTTCCGCTACTTGGCCCTACAGGGAACTATAACAGATACGCAGTATTTT | CASSFRYLALQGTITDTQYF
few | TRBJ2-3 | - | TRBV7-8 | TGTGCCAGCAGCTTAGGGCTAGCTGGGGTGGTCGAGAGCACAGATACGCAGTATTTT | CASSLGLAGVVESTDTQYF
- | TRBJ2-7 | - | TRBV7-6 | TGTGCCAGCAGCCAACGGATTAGGACTGAGCAGTACTTC | CASSQRIRTEQYF
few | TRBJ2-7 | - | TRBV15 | TGTGCCACCAGCCTTGGAAGAGATTCCGGCTACGAGCAGTACTTC | CATSLGRDSGYEQYF
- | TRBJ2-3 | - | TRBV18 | TGTGCCAGCTCACCCGAGGCGGCTCCGTCCCCAGATACGCAGTATTTT | CASSPEAAPSPDTQYF
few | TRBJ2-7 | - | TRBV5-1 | TGCGCCAGCAGCTTGAGGGGGAGCGAGCAGTACTTC | CASSLRGSEQYF
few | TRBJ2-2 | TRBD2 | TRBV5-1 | TGCGCCAGCAGCGGAACTAGCGGGGGGAACACCGGGGAGCTGTTTTTT | CASSGTSGGNTGELFF
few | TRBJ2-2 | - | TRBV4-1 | TGCGCCAGCAGCCAAGCAGGGGCTTTCAACACCGGGGAGCTGTTTTTT | CASSQAGAFNTGELFF
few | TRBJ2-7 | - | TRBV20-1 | TGCAGTGCTAGAGGGCAGGGTTTCTACGAGCAGTACTTC | CSARGQGFYEQYF
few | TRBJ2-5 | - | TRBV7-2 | TGTGCCAGCAGCTCCCCCGGGTGGGAGACCCAGTACTTC | CASSSPGWETQYF
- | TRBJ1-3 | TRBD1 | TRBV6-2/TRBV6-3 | TGTGCCAGTACGAGACAGGGAGCTGGAAACACCATATATTTT | CASTRQGAGNTIYF
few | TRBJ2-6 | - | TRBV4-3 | TGCGCCAGCAGCCTATCCCTCCTCGCAGGGAAAATGTCTGGGGCCAACGTCCTGACTTTC | CASSLSLLAGKMSGANVLTF